Shown below are 20 T cell receptor beta chains from a single sample sequenced in a study of cytomegalovirus exposure and HLA in healthy donors. Primers: 60 Vbeta forward and 13 Jbeta reverse. The method was immunoSEQ multiplex PCR; TCRdb's version includes in-frame clones alone and lacks a portion of them. The sample yields more than 95,000 clones, less than 85% seen once. Sequenced input: PBMCs. All receptors come from a female donor in good health and CMV-seronegative.

This clone was counted only a few times. The chain combines TRBV10-3 with TRBJ1-1; D might be TRBD1 (6 bases). V shed 7 bases and J shed 0 bases, with 9 bases lying between them. Per the germline V gene, CDR1 is ENHRY and CDR2 is SYGVKD. The CDR3 runs 13 residues. This chain's CDR3 is CAIKGGLNTEAFF. DNA of the CDR3: TGTGCCATCAAGGGGGGGTTGAACACTGAAGCTTTCTTT.

This clone has only one observation. One end of the junction varies from germline; a read error may be responsible. CDR3 coding DNA: TGTTCCAGCAGCCTACTAGCGGGCTACTCCACAGATACGCAGTATTTT. Residues: CSSSLLAGYSTDTQYF. V is TRBV7-9 and J is TRBJ2-3, with TRBD2 matching 9 bases. CDR3 length equals 16 residues. Germline assignment: CDR1 SEHNR and CDR2 FQNEAQ (reference sequence).

V usage is TRBV5-6 and J usage is TRBJ2-5, with no clear D. The tail of the sequence fits TRBJ2-7 better, so the J call may be wrong. The CDR3 runs to 16 residues. The germline V gene has CDR1 SGHDT and CDR2 YYEEEE. The CDR3 nucleotides read TGTGCCAGCAGCTGGATATCTTACGGTTTAGCCTACGAGCAGTACTTC. Its protein is CASSWISYGLAYEQYF.

This chain links TRBV7-3 with TRBJ2-1; 10 positions match TRBD2. Germline CDR1 and CDR2: SGHTA and FQGTGA. The CDR3 spans 16 residues. The ends lost 0 bases at V and 4 bases at J; junction bases unmatched: 3. The CDR3: CASSLTSGRGYNEQFF. The CDR3 nucleotides are TGTGCCAGCAGCTTAACGAGCGGGAGGGGTTACAATGAGCAGTTCTTC.

The chain has TRBV19 and TRBJ2-1, with TRBD1 identical over 9 bases. The CDR3 is 16 residues long. Germline V lookup: CDR1 LNHDA, CDR2 SQIVND (reference sequence). The V and J ends lost 4 bases and 4 bases, in that order; junction bases with no gene match: 8. CDR3 region: CASSRAYRGLYNEQFF. In DNA form, the CDR3 reads TGTGCCAGTAGTAGAGCCTACAGGGGGCTTTACAATGAGCAGTTCTTC.

This chain links TRBV7-2 with TRBJ2-1; 10 nucleotides line up with TRBD2. The ends lost 1 base at V and 6 bases at J; junction bases unmatched: 3. Germline CDR1 reads SGHTA; CDR2 reads FQGNSA. The CDR3 is 15 residues long. The CDR3 nucleotides are TGTGCCAGCAGCTTAGAGGTAGCGGGGGGCAATGAGCAGTTCTTC. This translates into CASSLEVAGGNEQFF. The full variable domain, with the rest looked up from reference TRBV7-2 and TRBJ2-1, is GAGVSQSPSNKVTEKGKDVELRCDPISGHTALYWYRQSLGQGLEFLIYFQGNSAPDKSGLPSDRFSAERTGGSVSTLTIQRTQQEDSAVYLCASSLEVAGGNEQFFGPGTRLTVL.

This clone was picked up a small number of times. V usage is TRBV10-1 and J usage is TRBJ2-1; 7 bases align to TRBD2. Germline CDR1 and CDR2: WNHNN and SYGVQD (reference sequence). The junction had 5 bases not matched to a gene; V was cut back by 0 bases and J by 12 bases. This CDR3 has 13 amino acids. The CDR3 loop is CASSESSGNRQFF. In nucleotides, the CDR3 is TGCGCCAGCAGTGAGTCAAGCGGGAATAGGCAGTTCTTC.

This chain links TRBV5-1 with TRBJ2-1; possibly TRBD2 for D (5 bases). V lost 3 bases to trimming and J lost 10 bases, with 14 bases between them. The CDR3 consists of 13 residues. Germline V lookup: CDR1 SGHRS, CDR2 YFSETQ. In nucleotides, the CDR3 is TGCGCCAGCAGCTCCCTCCCCTCGGGGGAGCAGTTCTTC. Amino acids: CASSSLPSGEQFF.

The CDR3 sequence is CASSIDPAGGEQFF. In DNA, the CDR3 is TGTGCCAGTAGTATAGATCCAGCGGGCGGTGAGCAGTTCTTC. V usage is TRBV19 and J usage is TRBJ2-1, with D perhaps matching TRBD2 (6 bases). V lost 0 bases and J lost 9, with 12 bases in between. Per germline, CDR1 LNHDA and CDR2 SQIVND (reference sequence). This CDR3 contains 14 residues.

The V call is TRBV7-9, the J call TRBJ1-1; D is ambiguous. Germline V lookup: CDR1 SEHNR, CDR2 FQNEAQ (reference sequence). Trimming removed 7 bases from V and 4 bases from J, with 13 bases in between. This CDR3 is built from 13 residues. Written as DNA, the CDR3 is TGTGCCAGCACCTCGAGCGCCCGCACTGAAGCTTTCTTT. It is translated as CASTSSARTEAFF.

DNA of the CDR3: TGTGCCAGCAGCCTATTATTAGACACTGAAGCTTTCTTT. Translating it yields CASSLLLDTEAFF. V and J are TRBV7-3 and TRBJ1-1, with D hard to call. The CDR3 has 13 amino acids. Germline V gene sequence: CDR1 SGHTA, CDR2 FQGTGA. V shed 5 bases and J shed 3 bases, with 10 bases lying between them.

The table lists this clone with a count of one. The chain uses TRBV6-5 and TRBJ2-1; 11 bases align to TRBD2. The CDR3 has 15 amino acids. The germline V gene encodes CDR1 MNHEY and CDR2 SVGAGI. V trimming: 4 bases; J trimming: 9 bases; junction bases outside the gene matches: 8. The CDR3 here is CASSSPLAGVGEQFF. CDR3 in DNA: TGTGCCAGCAGTTCACCACTAGCGGGAGTAGGTGAGCAGTTCTTC.

Of note for this clone: The junction shows a germline mismatch at one end, possibly a read error. The CDR3 nucleotides are TGTGCCTGGAGTGTAGGGACAGGGAAAAACAGTCAGTACTTC. Amino acid sequence: CAWSVGTGKNSQYF. This rearrangement joins TRBV30 to TRBJ2-4, with TRBD1 matching over 9 bases. The CDR3 covers 14 residues. The V gene's germline CDR1 is GTSNPN and CDR2 SVGIG (reference sequence).

The chain carries TRBV11-2 and TRBJ1-1; D is possibly TRBD1 (6 bases). With 5 bases removed from V and 1 base from J, the gap between germline ends came to 8 bases. The CDR3 runs to 13 residues. Germline CDR1 SGHAT, CDR2 FQNNGV. DNA for the CDR3: TGTGCCAGCAGCATCAGGGGGAACACTGAAGCTTTCTTT. Translation: CASSIRGNTEAFF.

This clone was detected only a few times. This rearrangement joins TRBV7-9 to TRBJ2-1, with 14 bases fitting TRBD2. Looked up from germline, CDR1 is SEHNR and CDR2 is FQNEAQ (reference sequence). Germline trimming cut 8 bases from V and 9 bases from J; bases unmatched to any gene: 6. This CDR3 is 14 amino acids long. The CDR3 region has the DNA TGTGCCAGCCTGGGACTAGCGGGGGTGGGTGAGCAGTTCTTC. It specifies CASLGLAGVGEQFF.

The rearrangement joins TRBV7-9 to TRBJ1-1, with 11 bases fitting TRBD1. Germline CDR1 SEHNR, CDR2 FQNEAQ (reference sequence). CDR3 size: 14 residues. The V segment lost 7 bases and the J segment 4 bases; nucleotides outside the gene matches: 5. The CDR3 nucleotides read TGTGCCAGCACTCGCGGGACAGGGGGCACTGAAGCTTTCTTT. It codes for CASTRGTGGTEAFF.

The genes are TRBV6-5 and TRBJ2-1; 12 bases line up with TRBD2. The CDR3 covers 15 residues. Losses at the gene ends were 5 bases for V and 10 bases for J; bases not matched to a gene: 9. Germline loops: CDR1 MNHEY, CDR2 SVGAGI. CDR3 bases: TGTGCCAGCAGTATTGGTGCTAGCGGGGGGGCCGAGCAGTTCTTC. Translated: CASSIGASGGAEQFF.

The chain carries TRBV11-2 and TRBJ1-2; 9 bases are shared with TRBD1. The CDR3 is 19 amino acids. Germline loops: CDR1 SGHAT, CDR2 FQNNGV. The V gene end was trimmed by 0 bases and the J gene end by 4 bases; junction bases not matched to a gene: 15. CDR3 region: CASSLDLPQAGTGPYGYTF. The CDR3 bases are TGTGCCAGCAGCTTAGATCTGCCCCAGGCGGGGACAGGGCCCTATGGCTACACCTTC.

V usage is TRBV18 and J usage is TRBJ2-7, with 12 bases matching TRBD1. The germline V gene has CDR1 KGHSH and CDR2 LQKENI. The CDR3 loop spans 16 amino acids. V shed 5 bases, J shed 0 bases, and the junction held 5 bases outside the gene matches. The CDR3: CASSAGQGASSYEQYF. The CDR3 DNA reads TGTGCCAGCTCAGCGGGACAGGGGGCCAGCTCCTACGAGCAGTACTTC.

The gene calls are TRBV5-4 and TRBJ1-1; D is perhaps TRBD1 (5 bases). V gave up 1 base and J gave up 3 bases, with 22 bases separating them. Germline CDR1 reads SGHNT; CDR2 reads YYREEE (reference sequence). The CDR3 totals 18 residues. CDR3 sequence (DNA): TGTGCCAGCAGCTTGAAGGGGAATCATCCAAATCTTGACACTGAAGCTTTCTTT. Amino acids: CASSLKGNHPNLDTEAFF.